This TCR beta chain was captured by sequencing in a study of CD8+ T cells in alopecia areata. Extracted RNA was reverse transcribed into cDNA, the sequencing template. Some clones are missing from TCRdb's copy, which holds only in-frame ones; the method was immunoSEQ multiplex PCR. The sample lists about 160,000 clones, under 70% occurring once. A remark on this clone: As yet, its antigen is unknown.

As to treatment: oral pan-JAK inhibitor, 5-10 mg twice daily. Alopecia areata patients provided lesional scalp punch biopsies and peripheral blood. General study results and limits: Many of the expanded lesional clones endured in scalp and blood while on tofacitinib.

CDR3 length: 14 amino acids. From germline, CDR1 is SSHAT and CDR2 FNYEAQ (reference sequence). This receptor was identified in a human donor with alopecia areata. The starting material was CD4+ T cells sorted from blood, obtained at week 4, from a patient treated with tofacitinib. The genes are TRBV7-7 and TRBJ2-1; tentatively, D is TRBD2 (5 bases). The CDR3 is CASALLGTFNEQFF. The CDR3, as DNA: TGTGCTAGCGCCTTGCTAGGAACTTTCAATGAGCAGTTCTTC. Looking up the rest from reference TRBV7-7 and TRBJ2-1 gives the full variable domain: GAGVSQSPRYKVTKRGQDVTLRCDPISSHATLYWYQQALGQGPEFLTYFNYEAQPDKSGLPSDRFSAERPEGSISTLTIQRTEQRDSAMYRCASALLGTFNEQFFGPGTRLTVL.